The 2 T cell receptor beta chains below all came from one sample that was sequenced in a study of shared clonotypes between healthy human individuals. Sequenced by immunoSEQ multiplex PCR; TCRdb stores in-frame clones only, minus some. Of about 1 million clones in the sample, approximately 68% are singletons; the top ten hold about 1.5%. Sequenced sample: memory CD4+ T cells sorted from blood. Subset: CD45RA-negative fraction. Receptor source: a man between 18 and 35 years old in good health.

The chain links TRBV6-1 to TRBJ1-2, with 8 nucleotides matching TRBD1. Trimming removed 4 bases from V and 3 bases from J; junction bases left unmatched: 4. CDR1 and CDR2 (germline): MNHNS, SASEGT. The CDR3 has 14 amino acids. The CDR3 region is CASSAPQGDYGYTF. CDR3 sequence (DNA): TGTGCCAGCAGTGCCCCACAGGGGGACTATGGCTACACCTTC.

This chain links TRBV7-9 with TRBJ2-1; D not resolved. CDR1 SEHNR and CDR2 FQNEAQ come from the germline V gene (reference sequence). CDR3 length equals 13 residues. V lost 5 bases and J lost 2, with 7 bases in between. This chain's CDR3 is CASSPVPYNEQFF. DNA for the CDR3: TGTGCCAGCAGCCCAGTACCCTACAATGAGCAGTTCTTC.